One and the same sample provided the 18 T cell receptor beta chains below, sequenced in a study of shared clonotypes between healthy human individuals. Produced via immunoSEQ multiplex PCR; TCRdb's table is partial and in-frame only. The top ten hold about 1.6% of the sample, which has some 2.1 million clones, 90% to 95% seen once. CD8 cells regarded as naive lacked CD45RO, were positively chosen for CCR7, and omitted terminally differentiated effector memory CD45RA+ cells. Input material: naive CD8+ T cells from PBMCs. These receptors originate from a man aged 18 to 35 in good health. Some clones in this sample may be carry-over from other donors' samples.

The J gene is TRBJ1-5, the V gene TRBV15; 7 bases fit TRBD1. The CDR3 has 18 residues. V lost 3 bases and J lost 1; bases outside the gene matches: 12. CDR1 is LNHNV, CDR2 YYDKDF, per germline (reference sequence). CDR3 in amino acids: CATSSPQGLLTSNQPQHF. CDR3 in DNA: TGTGCCACCAGCAGTCCACAGGGGCTCCTCACGAGCAATCAGCCCCAGCATTTT.

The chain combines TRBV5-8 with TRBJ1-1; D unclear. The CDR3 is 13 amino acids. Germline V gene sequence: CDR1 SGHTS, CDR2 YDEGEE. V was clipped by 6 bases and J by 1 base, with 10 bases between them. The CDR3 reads CASIYTRNTEAFF. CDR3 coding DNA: TGTGCCAGCATCTACACCAGGAACACTGAAGCTTTCTTT.

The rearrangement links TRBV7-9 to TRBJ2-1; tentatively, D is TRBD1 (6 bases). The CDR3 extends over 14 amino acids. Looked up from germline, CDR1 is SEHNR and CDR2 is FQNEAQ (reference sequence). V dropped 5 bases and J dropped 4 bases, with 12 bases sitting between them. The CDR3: CASSTQGIYNEQFF. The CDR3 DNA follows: TGTGCCAGCAGCACACAGGGAATTTACAATGAGCAGTTCTTC.

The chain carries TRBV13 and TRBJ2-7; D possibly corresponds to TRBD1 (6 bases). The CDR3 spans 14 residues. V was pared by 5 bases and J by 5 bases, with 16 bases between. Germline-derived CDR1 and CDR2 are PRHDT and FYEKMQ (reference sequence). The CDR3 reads CASSPKGGLDEQYF. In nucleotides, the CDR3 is TGTGCCAGCAGCCCGAAAGGGGGTCTCGACGAGCAGTACTTC.

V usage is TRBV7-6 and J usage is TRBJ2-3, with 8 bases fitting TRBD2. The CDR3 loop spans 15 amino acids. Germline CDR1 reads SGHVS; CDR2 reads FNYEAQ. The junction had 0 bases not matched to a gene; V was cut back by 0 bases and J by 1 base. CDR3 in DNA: TGTGCCAGCAGCTTAGCTAGCGGGGGCACAGATACGCAGTATTTT. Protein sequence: CASSLASGGTDTQYF.

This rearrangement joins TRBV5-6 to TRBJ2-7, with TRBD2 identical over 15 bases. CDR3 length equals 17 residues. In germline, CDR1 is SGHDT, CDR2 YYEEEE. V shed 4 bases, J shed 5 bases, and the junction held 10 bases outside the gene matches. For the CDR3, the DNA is TGTGCCAGCAGCCCACCCGGGACTAGCGGGAGGCCGCACGAGCAGTACTTC. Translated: CASSPPGTSGRPHEQYF.

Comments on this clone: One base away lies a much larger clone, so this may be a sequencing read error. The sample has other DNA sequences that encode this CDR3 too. The CDR3 protein is CASSWTSGSTDTQYF. CDR3 nucleotides: TGTGCCAGCAGTTGGACTAGCGGGAGCACAGATACGCAGTATTTT. V gene TRBV7-6 combines with J gene TRBJ2-3; TRBD2 matches 11 bases. Losses at the gene ends were 6 bases for V and 0 bases for J; bases not matched to a gene: 2. Germline CDR1 reads SGHVS; CDR2 reads FNYEAQ. The CDR3 sequence is 15 residues long.

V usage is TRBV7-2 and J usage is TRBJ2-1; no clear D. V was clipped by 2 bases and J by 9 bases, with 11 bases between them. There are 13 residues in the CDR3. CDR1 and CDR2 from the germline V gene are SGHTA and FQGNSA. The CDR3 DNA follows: TGTGCCAGCAGCTTAATTGGCGCGAGTGAGCAGTTCTTC. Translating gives CASSLIGASEQFF.

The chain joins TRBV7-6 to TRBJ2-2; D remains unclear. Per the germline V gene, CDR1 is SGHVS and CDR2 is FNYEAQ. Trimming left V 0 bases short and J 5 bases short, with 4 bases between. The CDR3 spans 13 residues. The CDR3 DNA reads TGTGCCAGCAGCTTAGCGGTGACCGGGGAGCTGTTTTTT. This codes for CASSLAVTGELFF.

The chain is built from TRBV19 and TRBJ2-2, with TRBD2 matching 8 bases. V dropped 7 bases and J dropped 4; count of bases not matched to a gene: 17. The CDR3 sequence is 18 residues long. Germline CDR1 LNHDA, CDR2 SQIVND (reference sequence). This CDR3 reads CASIRDSVASGFTGELFF. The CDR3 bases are TGTGCCAGTATTCGGGACTCTGTGGCTAGCGGGTTCACCGGGGAGCTGTTTTTT.

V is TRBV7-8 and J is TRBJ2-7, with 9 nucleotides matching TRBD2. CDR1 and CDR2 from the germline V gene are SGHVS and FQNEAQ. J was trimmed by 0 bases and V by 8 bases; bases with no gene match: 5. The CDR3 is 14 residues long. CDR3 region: CASLPSGNSYEQYF. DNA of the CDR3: TGTGCCAGCCTCCCTAGCGGGAACTCCTACGAGCAGTACTTC.

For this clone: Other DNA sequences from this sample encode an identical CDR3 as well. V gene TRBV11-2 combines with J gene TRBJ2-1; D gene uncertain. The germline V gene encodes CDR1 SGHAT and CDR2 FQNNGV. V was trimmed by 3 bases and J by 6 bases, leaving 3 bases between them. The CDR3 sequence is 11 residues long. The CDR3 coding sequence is TGTGCCAGCAGCTTGCTCAATGAGCAGTTCTTC. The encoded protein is CASSLLNEQFF.

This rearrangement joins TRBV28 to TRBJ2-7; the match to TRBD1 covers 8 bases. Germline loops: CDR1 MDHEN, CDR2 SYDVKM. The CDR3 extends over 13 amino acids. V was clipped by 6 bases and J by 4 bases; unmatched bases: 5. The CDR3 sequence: CASRRQGIYEQYF. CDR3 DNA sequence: TGTGCCAGCAGAAGACAGGGGATTTACGAGCAGTACTTC.

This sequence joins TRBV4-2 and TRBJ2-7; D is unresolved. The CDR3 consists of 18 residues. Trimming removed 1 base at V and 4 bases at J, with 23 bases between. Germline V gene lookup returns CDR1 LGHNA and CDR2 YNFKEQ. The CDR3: CASSQAFGLRLDPYEQYF. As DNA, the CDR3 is TGTGCCAGCAGCCAAGCCTTCGGGTTGAGGCTCGACCCATACGAGCAGTACTTC.

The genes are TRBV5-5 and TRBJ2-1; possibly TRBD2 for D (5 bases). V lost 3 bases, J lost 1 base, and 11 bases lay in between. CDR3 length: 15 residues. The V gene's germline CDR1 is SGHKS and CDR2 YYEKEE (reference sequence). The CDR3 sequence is CASSSSRVSYNEQFF. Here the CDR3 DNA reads TGTGCCAGCAGCTCGTCGCGGGTATCCTACAATGAGCAGTTCTTC.

DNA for the CDR3: TGTGCCAGCAGTTACTTCACTAGCGGGAGTACCTACGAGCAGTACTTC. Translated, it gives CASSYFTSGSTYEQYF. The chain couples TRBV6-5 to TRBJ2-7; the match to TRBD2 covers 11 bases. The CDR3 is made up of 16 amino acids. The ends lost 1 base at V and 2 bases at J; junction bases unmatched: 4. Germline V gene data show CDR1 as MNHEY and CDR2 as SVGAGI.

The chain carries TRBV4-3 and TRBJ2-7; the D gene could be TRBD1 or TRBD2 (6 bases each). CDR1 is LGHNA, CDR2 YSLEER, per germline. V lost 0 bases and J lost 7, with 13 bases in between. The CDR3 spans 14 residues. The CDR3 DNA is TGCGCCAGCAGCCAAGAGCACAGGGCGGGAGAGCAGTACTTC. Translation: CASSQEHRAGEQYF.

CDR3 coding DNA: TGTGCCAGCAGCCCCACCCCGGACCCCCGGGGGGTAGGTGGCTACACCTTC. This translates into CASSPTPDPRGVGGYTF. This chain joins TRBV7-8 and TRBJ1-2, with a possible D match to TRBD1 (5 bases). V was clipped by 5 bases and J by 7 bases, with 26 bases between them. The CDR3 totals 17 residues. Per germline, CDR1 SGHVS and CDR2 FQNEAQ.